This TCR beta chain was sequenced for a study of cytomegalovirus exposure and HLA in healthy donors. General study points: Indistinguishability led to the exclusion of some V segments, TRBV6-2 and TRBV6-3 included. It emerged from a later analysis that several of the most significant clusters appeared to be linked to common viral pathogens. An analysis was carried out at a later point. It showed that HLA-associated TCR beta chains were more clonally expanded than equally common non-associated chains.

The V and J ends lost 4 bases and 5 bases respectively, with 18 bases between them. This CDR3 has 16 residues. Germline loops: CDR1 SGHDT, CDR2 YYEEEE. The primer mix had 60 Vbeta and 13 Jbeta primers. Generated by immunoSEQ multiplex PCR, the TCRdb table keeps only in-frame clones and is missing some. The sample includes 150,000 to 200,000 clones, approximately 80% seen only once; the top ten take 9% to 10%. Turning to this clone: The antigen is unknown.

Healthy bone marrow donors formed the donor group. The chain employs TRBV5-6 and TRBJ2-2; D perhaps matches TRBD1 (7 bases). The receptor comes from a young man in good health and CMV-seropositive. Sequencing was carried out using PBMCs. The CDR3 DNA reads as TGTGCCAGCAGCAACGGTTACAGGGGAGGAACCGGGGAGCTGTTTTTT. Translating gives CASSNGYRGGTGELFF.